A single sample is the source of the 27 T cell receptor beta chains below, sequenced in a study of shared clonotypes between healthy human individuals. Generated by immunoSEQ multiplex PCR, the TCRdb table keeps only in-frame clones and is missing some. The sample comprises fewer than 200,000 clones, over 80% of which are singletons, and more than 0.06% rests with the top ten. The sequencing input was naive CD4+ T cells sorted from blood. The subset is: CD45RA+ positively selected. Receptors originate from a woman aged 25 to 45 in good health.

The V call is TRBV19, the J call TRBJ1-1; 7 nucleotides match TRBD1. The length of the CDR3 is 14 residues. Germline-derived CDR1 and CDR2 are LNHDA and SQIVND (reference sequence). With 6 bases clipped from V and 0 bases from J, the junction kept 4 bases outside the gene matches. The CDR3 protein is CASSGGGMNTEAFF. The DNA for the CDR3 is TGTGCCAGTAGCGGAGGGGGCATGAACACTGAAGCTTTCTTT.

The genes are TRBV7-2 and TRBJ1-5, with TRBD1 matching 8 bases. The germline V gene has CDR1 SGHTA and CDR2 FQGNSA. Trimming removed 4 bases from V and 7 bases from J; junction bases left unmatched: 15. The CDR3 length is 17 residues. DNA of the CDR3: TGTGCCAGCAGCTCCCCGCTCCTTACAGGGGGTGTACAGCCCCAGCATTTT. Protein sequence: CASSSPLLTGGVQPQHF.

DNA for the CDR3: TGTGCCAGCAGTGTAGACTACACTGAAGCTTTCTTT. It encodes CASSVDYTEAFF. The gene calls are TRBV2 and TRBJ1-1; the D is unclear. Deletions cut 4 bases from V and 3 bases from J, with 6 bases between. CDR1 is SNHLY and CDR2 is FYNNEI in the germline V gene. This CDR3 contains 12 residues. The full variable domain, completed using reference TRBV2 and TRBJ1-1, is EPEVTQTPSHQVTQMGQEVILRCVPISNHLYFYWYRQILGQKVEFLVSFYNNEISEKSEIFDDQFSVERPDGSNFTLKIRSTKLEDSAMYFCASSVDYTEAFFGQGTRLTVV.

This chain uses TRBV28 with TRBJ2-1; D may be TRBD1 or TRBD2 (5 bases each). The CDR3 loop spans 15 amino acids. V was clipped by 1 base and J by 10 bases, with 17 bases between them. Germline values: CDR1 MDHEN, CDR2 SYDVKM. The CDR3 coding sequence is TGTGCCAGCAGTTTATCGAGCCTGTCATGGGGGGAGCAGTTCTTC. Amino acid sequence: CASSLSSLSWGEQFF.

This rearrangement joins TRBV28 to TRBJ1-2; D is perhaps TRBD1 (5 bases). V gave up 7 bases and J gave up 4 bases, with 13 bases separating them. This CDR3 region has 13 residues. Germline CDR1 MDHEN, CDR2 SYDVKM. CDR3 protein: CASTPGPLYGYTF. The CDR3 coding sequence is TGTGCCAGCACCCCGGGACCACTCTATGGCTACACCTTC.

J is TRBJ2-1 and V is TRBV5-8; 9 bases map to TRBD2. The CDR3 totals 18 residues. The germline V gene has CDR1 SGHTS and CDR2 YDEGEE. Trimming at V came to 3 bases and at J to 4 bases, leaving 14 bases not matched to a gene. The CDR3 here is CASSSPNDYLAGYNEQFF. CDR3 coding DNA: TGTGCCAGCAGCTCCCCCAATGACTACCTAGCGGGATACAATGAGCAGTTCTTC.

This sequence joins TRBV7-9 and TRBJ1-1; 12 nucleotides align to TRBD1. The CDR3 consists of 13 residues. V lost 4 bases and J lost 10; bases outside the gene matches: 4. The germline V gene has CDR1 SEHNR and CDR2 FQNEAQ (reference sequence). In DNA form, the CDR3 reads TGTGCCAGCAGCTCGGGACAGGGGGCTACAGCTTTCTTT. Protein product: CASSSGQGATAFF.

This clone was seen only a few times. The chain links TRBV28 to TRBJ2-7, with no clear D. V lost 8 bases and J lost 1, with 6 bases in between. This CDR3 is built from 11 residues. Germline lookup yields CDR1 MDHEN and CDR2 SYDVKM. The CDR3 coding sequence is TGTGCCAGCTACGGATCCTACGAGCAGTACTTC. Translating it yields CASYGSYEQYF. Variable domain in full (rest from reference TRBV28 and TRBJ2-7): DVKVTQSSRYLVKRTGEKVFLECVQDMDHENMFWYRQDPGLGLRLIYFSYDVKMKEKGDIPEGYSVSREKKERFSLILESASTNQTSMYLCASYGSYEQYFGPGTRLTVT.

DNA for the CDR3: TGTGCCAGCAGATCACGGACAGGGAACTCCTACGAGCAGTACTTC. Translated: CASRSRTGNSYEQYF. The V gene is TRBV6-6, the J gene TRBJ2-7; 8 bases agree with TRBD1. J was trimmed by 0 bases and V by 6 bases; bases with no gene match: 7. The germline gives CDR1 MNHNY, CDR2 SVGAGI (reference sequence). The CDR3 extends over 15 amino acids.

In the case of this clone: Additional DNA sequences in this sample encode the identical CDR3. The V and J genes are TRBV5-1 and TRBJ2-7; D gene unclear. Germline loops: CDR1 SGHRS, CDR2 YFSETQ. Trimming took 0 bases from V and 3 from J, leaving 4 bases between them. The CDR3 has 12 residues. The CDR3 sequence is CASSLEGYEQYF. The CDR3, as DNA: TGCGCCAGCAGCTTGGAAGGCTACGAGCAGTACTTC.

This chain links TRBV7-3 with TRBJ2-7, with a possible D match to TRBD2 (5 bases). CDR3 length: 17 amino acids. V lost 6 bases, J lost 0 bases, and 21 bases lay in between. Germline V gene lookup returns CDR1 SGHTA and CDR2 FQGTGA. CDR3 nucleotides: TGTGCCAGCAGACCCAAGTGGGGTAGCGAGTACTCCTACGAGCAGTACTTC. Translation gives CASRPKWGSEYSYEQYF.

The rearrangement uses TRBV5-1 and TRBJ2-1; 9 bases fit TRBD2. J gave up 7 bases and V 4 bases, and 15 bases lay outside the gene matches. Per the germline V gene, CDR1 is SGHRS and CDR2 is YFSETQ. This CDR3 is built from 17 residues. CDR3 sequence: CASSPRFRGLATNEQFF. CDR3 nucleotides: TGCGCCAGCAGCCCCCGGTTCAGAGGACTAGCGACTAATGAGCAGTTCTTC.

The chain recombines TRBV27 with TRBJ1-3, with D uncertain. The V gene's germline CDR1 is MNHEY and CDR2 SMNVEV (reference sequence). CDR3 size: 16 residues. V shed 5 bases and J shed 0 bases, with 14 bases lying between them. The CDR3 bases are TGTGCCAGCAGTCCCCTACTTACCAGCTCTGGAAACACCATATATTTT. This gives the protein CASSPLLTSSGNTIYF.

This sequence joins TRBV7-8 and TRBJ2-7; the match to TRBD1 covers 11 bases. The CDR3 loop spans 15 amino acids. V gave up 5 bases and J gave up 4 bases; unmatched junction bases: 7. Germline CDR1 and CDR2: SGHVS and FQNEAQ. CDR3 amino acids: CASSLRTGGPYEQYF. The CDR3 coding sequence is TGTGCCAGCAGCCTCAGGACAGGGGGCCCTTACGAGCAGTACTTC.

The CDR3, as DNA: TGTGCCAGCAGTACGAGTAGCGGGAACGAGGTGAAGACCCAGTACTTC. It specifies CASSTSSGNEVKTQYF. The rearrangement uses TRBV28 and TRBJ2-5; 8 bases agree with TRBD2. CDR1 is MDHEN, CDR2 SYDVKM, per germline. This CDR3 is built from 16 residues. V gave up 5 bases and J gave up 6 bases; unmatched junction bases: 14.

The rearrangement links TRBV7-2 to TRBJ2-7; D not resolved. Germline CDR1 SGHTA, CDR2 FQGNSA. The CDR3 has 17 residues. V was cut by 0 bases and J by 4 bases, with 19 bases left in between. CDR3 bases: TGTGCCAGCAGCTTAGCAGCCCCGAGTTCGATTAGGTACGAGCAGTACTTC. Protein product: CASSLAAPSSIRYEQYF.

The chain has TRBV7-8 and TRBJ2-2, with D maybe TRBD2 (6 bases). This CDR3 contains 15 residues. Per the germline V gene, CDR1 is SGHVS and CDR2 is FQNEAQ. V was shortened by 1 base and J by 5 bases, with 11 bases between the two germline ends. CDR3 loop: CASSLGGAGTGELFF. CDR3 in DNA: TGTGCCAGCAGCTTAGGCGGGGCGGGAACCGGGGAGCTGTTTTTT.

The chain combines TRBV4-1 with TRBJ1-1; 8 bases map to TRBD1. V lost 1 base, J lost 10 bases, and 5 bases stayed unmatched. There are 13 residues in the CDR3. CDR1 MGHRA and CDR2 YSYEKL come from the germline V gene. The CDR3 protein is CASSQGTGLRAFF. CDR3 DNA sequence: TGCGCCAGCAGCCAAGGGACAGGGTTGCGAGCTTTCTTT.

V usage is TRBV5-6 and J usage is TRBJ1-1; a possible D gene is TRBD1 (6 bases). Germline V CDR1 and CDR2: SGHDT, YYEEEE. V was pared by 5 bases and J by 5 bases, with 16 bases between. There are 14 residues in the CDR3. CDR3 in amino acids: CASRPEGGRTEAFF. The DNA of the CDR3 is TGTGCCAGCAGGCCAGAGGGGGGAAGGACTGAAGCTTTCTTT.

The chain carries TRBV27 and TRBJ2-7; 10 bases are a match to TRBD1. Germline V CDR1 and CDR2: MNHEY, SMNVEV (reference sequence). J was trimmed by 6 bases and V by 3 bases; bases with no gene match: 11. This CDR3 is built from 16 residues. Written as DNA, the CDR3 is TGTGCCAGCAGTTTTTTAACGTCCGGGACAGGGGTCGAGCAGTACTTC. This gives the protein CASSFLTSGTGVEQYF.

Of note for this clone: Other DNA sequences in this specimen translate into the identical CDR3. The chain recombines TRBV5-1 with TRBJ1-2, with D perhaps matching TRBD1 (6 bases). The ends were cut back, 0 bases at V and 4 bases at J, with 10 bases in the middle. The CDR3 sequence is 14 residues long. Germline V gives CDR1 SGHRS, CDR2 YFSETQ. The CDR3 coding sequence is TGCGCCAGCAGCTTGGAGGGGGGAGGCTATGGCTACACCTTC. Amino acids: CASSLEGGGYGYTF.

With regard to this clone: One end of the junction varies from germline; a read error may be responsible. In nucleotides, the CDR3 is TGTGCCATCAGTGGTTCCTACGAGCAGTACTTC. Its translation is CAISGSYEQYF. The chain has TRBV6-6 and TRBJ2-7, with D hard to call. The CDR3 sequence is 11 residues long. Germline CDR1 reads MNHNY; CDR2 reads SVGAGI (reference sequence).

The V call is TRBV28, the J call TRBJ2-5; 9 nucleotides align to TRBD1. The tail of the sequence fits TRBJ2-7 better, so the J call may be wrong. The CDR3 extends over 14 amino acids. CDR1 is MDHEN, CDR2 SYDVKM, per germline. The CDR3 DNA is TGTGCCAGCAGACTGGGGACAGGGAGGCACGAGCAGTACTTC. Its protein product is CASRLGTGRHEQYF.

As concerns this clone: The same CDR3 can be traced to other DNA sequences in this sample. The chain has TRBV6-6 and TRBJ2-7, with TRBD1 identical over 9 bases. CDR1 is MNHNY and CDR2 is SVGAGI in the germline V gene (reference sequence). The CDR3 is 14 amino acids. J gave up 0 bases and V 6 bases, and 3 bases lay outside the gene matches. For the CDR3, the DNA is TGTGCCAGCAGGCCGGGACAGGGCTCCTACGAGCAGTACTTC. Encoded protein: CASRPGQGSYEQYF.

The rearrangement uses TRBV27 and TRBJ1-5; 8 bases agree with TRBD1. Losses at the gene ends were 8 bases for V and 8 bases for J; bases not matched to a gene: 8. The CDR3 contains 13 residues. Germline CDR1 MNHEY, CDR2 SMNVEV (reference sequence). In DNA form, the CDR3 reads TGTGCCAGCGGTTCCCTACAGGGGGAGCCCCAGCATTTT. It yields the protein CASGSLQGEPQHF.

The chain couples TRBV6-1 to TRBJ2-1; TRBD2 matches at 7 bases. J gave up 5 bases and V 4 bases, and 11 bases lay outside the gene matches. Germline values: CDR1 MNHNS, CDR2 SASEGT. This CDR3 region has 16 residues. CDR3 in amino acids: CASSAARASGHNEQFF. CDR3 coding DNA: TGTGCCAGCAGTGCTGCGCGGGCTAGCGGCCACAATGAGCAGTTCTTC.

This clone was seen once. The chain uses TRBV18 and TRBJ2-7; D gene uncertain. Germline V CDR1 and CDR2: KGHSH, LQKENI. The CDR3 is 14 residues long. The V end lost 3 bases, the J end lost 3 bases, and 12 bases lay between the germline ends. CDR3: CASSPPETVYEQYF. In DNA, the CDR3 is TGTGCCAGCTCACCCCCTGAGACGGTCTACGAGCAGTACTTC.